This T cell receptor (beta chain) stems from a study of cytomegalovirus exposure and HLA in healthy donors. Study-level results: Previous analysis showed most TCR beta V segments were productive about 87% or about 30% of the time. From TCR beta sequences, most subjects' HLA-A and HLA-B alleles were reportedly predicted accurately. Later examination showed HLA-associated TCR beta chains had greater clonal expansion than equally common others. The authors enumerated 150 to 200 TCR beta chains as linked to cytomegalovirus.

Primers included in the PCR were 60 Vbeta and 13 Jbeta primers. Sequencing used immunoSEQ multiplex PCR; TCRdb keeps in-frame clones, though not all of them. The table shows some 150,000 clones, with approximately 60% occurring only once. For this clone: Its antigen is not identified.

V lost 1 base, J lost 6 bases, and 9 bases lay in between. Germline CDR1 reads LGHNA; CDR2 reads YNFKEQ. This CDR3 has 14 residues. The genes are TRBV4-2 and TRBJ1-4; D uncertain. This TCR was recovered from a middle-aged woman in good health and CMV-seronegative. Sequences were obtained from PBMCs. The CDR3 region is CASSQGRGYEKLFF. For the CDR3, the DNA is TGTGCCAGCAGCCAAGGTCGCGGTTATGAAAAACTGTTTTTT.